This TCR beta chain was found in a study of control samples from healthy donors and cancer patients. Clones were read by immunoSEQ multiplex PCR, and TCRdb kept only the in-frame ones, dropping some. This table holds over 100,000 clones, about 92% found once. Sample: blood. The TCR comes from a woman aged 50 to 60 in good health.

This CDR3 reads CASSQEGQANSPLHF. In nucleotides, the CDR3 is TGCGCCAGCAGCCAAGAGGGACAAGCCAATTCACCCCTCCACTTT. The J gene is TRBJ1-6, the V gene TRBV4-1; tentative D call: TRBD1 (6 bases). Germline CDR1 and CDR2: MGHRA and YSYEKL. The V end was cut by 0 bases, the J end by 7 bases, with 10 bases between. This CDR3 is built from 15 residues.